This T cell receptor (beta chain) was obtained from a study of cytomegalovirus exposure and HLA in healthy donors. This CDR3 spans 14 amino acids. The V gene's germline CDR1 is MDHEN and CDR2 SYDVKM. Unmatched junction bases numbered 2, after V lost 4 bases and J lost 1 base. This PCR relied on a set of 60 Vbeta primers and 13 Jbeta primers. TCRdb's table, derived via immunoSEQ multiplex PCR, lists solely in-frame clones and lacks some. Altogether 45,000 to 70,000 clones are present, roughly four fifths being singletons, with the ten largest covering 2.9%. Input material: PBMCs. The TCR sequence derives from a man between 50 and 59 years old in good health and CMV-seronegative. V usage is TRBV28 and J usage is TRBJ2-5, with 8 nucleotides matching TRBD1. DNA for the CDR3: TGTGCCAGCAGTTGGGACAGGCTCCAAGAGACCCAGTACTTC. This gives the protein CASSWDRLQETQYF.